Following are 2 T cell receptor beta chains from one sample sequenced in a study of blood T cells in healthy people across ages. The use of a sample-barcoded 5' primer and a J-beta primer mix characterized a second PCR of about 7 to 12 cycles. MiXCR, run by TCRdb on the 5' RACE reads, gives a single entry per CDR3 protein. The table lists roughly 410,000 distinct CDR3 sequences, more than 45% of them singletons, with around 50% in the top ten. The sequenced material came from blood. The receptors originated from a man aged 55 to 69 in good health.

The gene calls are TRBV20-1 and TRBJ1-2; a weak D match, TRBD1 (6 bases). The germline V and J ends were trimmed by 0 bases and 0 bases, with 20 bases remaining between them. Germline V gives CDR1 DFQATT, CDR2 SNEGSKA (reference sequence). The CDR3 contains 18 residues. The CDR3 nucleotides are TGCAGTGCTAGAGATACCTGGGGGGCTTCTGGGACTAACTATGGCTACACCTTC. The encoded protein is CSARDTWGASGTNYGYTF.

Only one count was recorded for this clonotype. At one end, the junction sequence differs from germline, possibly due to a read error. The gene calls are TRBV29-1 and TRBJ2-5; D is undetermined. This CDR3 spans 10 amino acids. Germline CDR1 is SQVTM and CDR2 is ANQGSEA. CDR3 bases: TGCGGCGTTGGTCAAGAGACCCAGTACTTC. It specifies CGVGQETQYF.